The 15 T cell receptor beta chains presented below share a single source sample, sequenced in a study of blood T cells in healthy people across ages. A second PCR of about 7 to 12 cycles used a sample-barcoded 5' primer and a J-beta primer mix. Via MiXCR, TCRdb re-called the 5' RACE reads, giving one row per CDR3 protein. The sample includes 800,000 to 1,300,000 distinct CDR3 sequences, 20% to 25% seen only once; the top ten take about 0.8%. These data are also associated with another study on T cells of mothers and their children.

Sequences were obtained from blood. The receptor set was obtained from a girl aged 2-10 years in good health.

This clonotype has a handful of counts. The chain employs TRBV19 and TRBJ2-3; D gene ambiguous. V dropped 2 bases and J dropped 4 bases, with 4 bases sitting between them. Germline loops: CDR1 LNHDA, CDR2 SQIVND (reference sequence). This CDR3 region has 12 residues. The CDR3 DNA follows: TGTGCCAGTAGTATAAATGCAGATACGCAGTATTTT. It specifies CASSINADTQYF.

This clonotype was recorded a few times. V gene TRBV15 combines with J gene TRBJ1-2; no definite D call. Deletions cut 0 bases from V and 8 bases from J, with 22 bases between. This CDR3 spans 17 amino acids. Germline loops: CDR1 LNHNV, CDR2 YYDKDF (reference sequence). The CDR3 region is CATSRDLGAATSGGYTF. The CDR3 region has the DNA TGTGCCACCAGCAGAGATCTGGGAGCAGCCACGTCGGGCGGCTACACCTTC.

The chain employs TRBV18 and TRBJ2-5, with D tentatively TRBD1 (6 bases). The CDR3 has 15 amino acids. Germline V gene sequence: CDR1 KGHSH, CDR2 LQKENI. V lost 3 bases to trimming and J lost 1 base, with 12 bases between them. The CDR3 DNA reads TGTGCCAGCTCACCGTACAGGGAGTCCCAAGAGACCCAGTACTTC. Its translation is CASSPYRESQETQYF.

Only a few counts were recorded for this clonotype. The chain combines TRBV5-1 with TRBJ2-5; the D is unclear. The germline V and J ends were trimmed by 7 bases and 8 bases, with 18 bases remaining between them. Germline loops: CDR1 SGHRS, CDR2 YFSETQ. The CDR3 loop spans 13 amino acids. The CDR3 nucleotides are TGCGCCAGCCCCGGCGTGGGCCGGTTTACCCAGTACTTC. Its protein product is CASPGVGRFTQYF.

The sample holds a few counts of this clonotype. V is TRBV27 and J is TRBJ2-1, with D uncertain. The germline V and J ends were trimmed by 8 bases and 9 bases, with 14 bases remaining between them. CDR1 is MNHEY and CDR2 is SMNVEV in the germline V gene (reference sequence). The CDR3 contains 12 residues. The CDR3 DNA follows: TGTGCCAGCTCGGGTTTGGGTGGTGAGCAGTTCTTC. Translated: CASSGLGGEQFF.

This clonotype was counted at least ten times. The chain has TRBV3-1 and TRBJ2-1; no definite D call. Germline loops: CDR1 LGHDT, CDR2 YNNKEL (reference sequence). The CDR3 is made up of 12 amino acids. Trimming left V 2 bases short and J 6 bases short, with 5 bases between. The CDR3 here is CASSQTGNEQFF. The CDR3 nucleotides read TGTGCCAGCAGCCAAACGGGCAATGAGCAGTTCTTC.

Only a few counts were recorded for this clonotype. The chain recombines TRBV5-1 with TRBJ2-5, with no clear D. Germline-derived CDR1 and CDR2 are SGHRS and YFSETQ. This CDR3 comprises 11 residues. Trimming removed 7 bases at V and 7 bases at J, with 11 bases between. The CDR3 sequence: CASGLDLTQYF. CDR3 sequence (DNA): TGCGCCAGCGGCCTAGATTTGACCCAGTACTTC.

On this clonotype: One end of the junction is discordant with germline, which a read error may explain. CDR3 residues: CSVEDRNTESFF. CDR3 nucleotide sequence: TGCAGCGTTGAAGATCGTAATACTGAATCTTTCTTT. The V gene is TRBV29-1, the J gene TRBJ1-1; D is uncertain. This CDR3 has 12 amino acids. CDR1 and CDR2 from the germline V gene are SQVTM and ANQGSEA.

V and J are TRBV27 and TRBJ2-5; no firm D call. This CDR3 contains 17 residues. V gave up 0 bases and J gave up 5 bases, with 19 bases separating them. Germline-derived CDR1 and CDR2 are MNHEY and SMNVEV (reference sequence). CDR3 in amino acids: CASSLSFEVHWRETQYF. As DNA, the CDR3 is TGTGCCAGCAGTTTATCCTTTGAGGTACATTGGCGGGAGACCCAGTACTTC.

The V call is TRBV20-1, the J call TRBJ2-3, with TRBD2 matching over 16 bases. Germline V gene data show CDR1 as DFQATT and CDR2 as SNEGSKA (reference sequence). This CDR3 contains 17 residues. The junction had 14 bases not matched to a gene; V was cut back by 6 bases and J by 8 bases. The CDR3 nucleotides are TGCAGTGCGGCCGGGGGACTAGCGGGGGGGCCGGGAGGTACGCAGTATTTT. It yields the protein CSAAGGLAGGPGGTQYF.

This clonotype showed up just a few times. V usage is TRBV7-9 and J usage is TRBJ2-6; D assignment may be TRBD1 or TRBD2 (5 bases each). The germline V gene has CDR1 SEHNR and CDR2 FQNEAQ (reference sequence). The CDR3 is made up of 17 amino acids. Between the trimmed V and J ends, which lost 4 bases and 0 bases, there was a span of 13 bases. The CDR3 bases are TGTGCCAGCAGCTCGCACGGGGCTGCCTCTGGGGCCAACGTCCTGACTTTC. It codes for CASSSHGAASGANVLTF.

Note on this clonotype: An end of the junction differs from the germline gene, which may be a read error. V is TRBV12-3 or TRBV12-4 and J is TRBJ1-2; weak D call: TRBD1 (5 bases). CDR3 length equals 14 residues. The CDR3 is CASSPPGRNYGYTF. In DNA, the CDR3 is TGTGCTAGCAGCCCGCCGGGACGAAACTATGGCTACACCTTC.

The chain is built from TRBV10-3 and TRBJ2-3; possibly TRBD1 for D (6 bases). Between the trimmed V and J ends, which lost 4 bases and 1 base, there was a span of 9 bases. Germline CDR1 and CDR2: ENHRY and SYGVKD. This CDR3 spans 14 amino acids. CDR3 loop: CAISAGEGTDTQYF. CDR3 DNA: TGTGCCATCAGTGCAGGGGAAGGCACAGATACGCAGTATTTT.

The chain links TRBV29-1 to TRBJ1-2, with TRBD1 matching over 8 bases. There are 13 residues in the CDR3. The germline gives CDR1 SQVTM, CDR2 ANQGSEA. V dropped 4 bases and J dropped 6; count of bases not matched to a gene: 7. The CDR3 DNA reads TGCAGCGTTGTTGGCGGGGGACAGGATGGCTACACCTTC. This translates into CSVVGGGQDGYTF.

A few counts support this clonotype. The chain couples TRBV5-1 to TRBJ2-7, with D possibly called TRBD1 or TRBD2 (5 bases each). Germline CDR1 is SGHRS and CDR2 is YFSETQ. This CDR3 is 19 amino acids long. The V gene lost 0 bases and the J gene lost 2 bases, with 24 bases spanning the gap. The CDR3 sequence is CASSLATPTGRGSTYEQYF. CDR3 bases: TGCGCCAGCAGCTTGGCCACCCCGACGGGACGAGGATCTACCTACGAGCAGTACTTC.